Listed here are 12 T cell receptor beta chains from one sample, sequenced in a study of cytomegalovirus exposure and HLA in healthy donors. PCR used 60 Vbeta primers and 13 Jbeta primers. Profiling relied on immunoSEQ multiplex PCR, and the TCRdb table lists in-frame clones only, not all of them. The sample data list about 110,000 clones. The sample comprised PBMCs. These receptors were obtained from a man in his forties in good health and CMV-seropositive.

V gene TRBV6-5 combines with J gene TRBJ2-7; 8 positions agree with TRBD2. The V and J ends lost 7 bases and 3 bases, in that order; junction bases with no gene match: 5. Germline CDR1 is MNHEY and CDR2 is SVGAGI. This CDR3 has 13 residues. CDR3 sequence: CASTNRGGYEQYF. The DNA for the CDR3 is TGTGCCAGCACAAATCGGGGGGGCTACGAGCAGTACTTC.

The CDR3 spells CASIPGAWGTEAFF. The DNA for the CDR3 is TGTGCCAGCATCCCAGGGGCTTGGGGGACTGAAGCTTTCTTT. The chain has TRBV6-6 and TRBJ1-1; a possible D gene is TRBD1 (6 bases). The V end was cut by 7 bases, the J end by 5 bases, with 17 bases between. Per germline, CDR1 MNHNY and CDR2 SVGAGI (reference sequence). CDR3 length equals 14 residues.

The chain has TRBV19 and TRBJ2-7; 9 positions agree with TRBD2. The ends lost 7 bases at V and 0 bases at J; junction bases unmatched: 7. This CDR3 comprises 15 residues. From germline, CDR1 is LNHDA and CDR2 SQIVND (reference sequence). The DNA of the CDR3 is TGTGCCAGTACTGTTAGTAGCGGGAGCTCCTACGAGCAGTACTTC. Its translation is CASTVSSGSSYEQYF.

This chain uses TRBV15 with TRBJ1-1, with unresolved D. This CDR3 spans 14 amino acids. Trimming removed 5 bases from V and 4 bases from J, with 14 bases in between. Germline V gene data show CDR1 as LNHNV and CDR2 as YYDKDF (reference sequence). As DNA, the CDR3 is TGTGCCACCAGCCTTCAGACACGTACCACTGAAGCTTTCTTT. Its protein is CATSLQTRTTEAFF.

This chain links TRBV10-1 with TRBJ2-7; 10 bases agree with TRBD1. Germline V CDR1 and CDR2: WNHNN, SYGVQD (reference sequence). The CDR3 has 19 amino acids. J lost 4 bases, V lost 3 bases, and 18 bases had no gene match. CDR3 in DNA: TGCGCCAGCAGTGATCACAGTCCCTGTGACAGGGGGCGGATTTACGAGCAGTACTTC. Translated, it gives CASSDHSPCDRGRIYEQYF.

The V gene is TRBV6-6, the J gene TRBJ2-5; TRBD2 matches 7 bases. This CDR3 is 15 amino acids long. J was trimmed by 3 bases and V by 6 bases; bases with no gene match: 10. Germline CDR1 reads MNHNY; CDR2 reads SVGAGI (reference sequence). CDR3 nucleotides: TGTGCCAGCAGGGGGGGGAGGGAAACCAAAGAGACCCAGTACTTC. Encoded protein: CASRGGRETKETQYF.

This rearrangement joins TRBV7-3 to TRBJ2-2, with D perhaps matching TRBD1 (6 bases). Germline V gives CDR1 SGHTA, CDR2 FQGTGA. Trimming pared 4 bases from V and 5 bases from J, leaving 17 bases between. The CDR3 has 16 amino acids. CDR3 sequence: CASSSSTGIFTGELFF. The DNA of the CDR3 is TGTGCCAGCAGCTCGTCGACAGGCATCTTTACCGGGGAGCTGTTTTTT.

This chain uses TRBV7-6 with TRBJ1-3, with unresolved D. The germline V gene encodes CDR1 SGHVS and CDR2 FNYEAQ. The CDR3 contains 15 residues. V gave up 1 base and J gave up 0 bases, with 7 bases separating them. For the CDR3, the DNA is TGTGCCAGCAGCTTAGGATCCGGCTCTGGAAACACCATATATTTT. Translated, it gives CASSLGSGSGNTIYF.

The rearrangement joins TRBV7-2 to TRBJ2-3, with TRBD1 matching 7 bases. The germline gives CDR1 SGHTA, CDR2 FQGNSA. The V gene end was trimmed by 5 bases and the J gene end by 7 bases; junction bases not matched to a gene: 9. The length of the CDR3 is 14 residues. CDR3 protein: CASSPDRVVNTQYF. The DNA of the CDR3 is TGTGCCAGCAGCCCCGACAGGGTAGTAAATACGCAGTATTTT.

V usage is TRBV21-1 and J usage is TRBJ1-2; the table gives TRBD1 as D, unverified against the DNA. TRBV21-1 is flagged as a pseudogene. The CDR3 totals 16 residues. Here the CDR3 reads CASSTHLETGLGGYTF. The CDR3 DNA is TGTGCCAGCAGCACCCACTTGGAGACAGGGCTTGGCGGCTACACCTTC.

The chain combines TRBV6-6 with TRBJ2-1, with 10 nucleotides matching TRBD1. V shed 7 bases, J shed 10 bases, and the junction held 10 bases outside the gene matches. The CDR3 length is 14 residues. Germline lookup yields CDR1 MNHNY and CDR2 SVGAGI (reference sequence). In DNA form, the CDR3 reads TGTGCCAGCAATGCCGGGACAGGGGCCCGGGAGCAGTTCTTC. Amino acid sequence: CASNAGTGAREQFF.

The rearrangement joins TRBV7-2 to TRBJ2-3; 7 positions agree with TRBD2. CDR3 length: 15 residues. The germline CDR1 and CDR2 sequences are SGHTA and FQGNSA. The V and J ends lost 1 base and 4 bases, in that order; junction bases with no gene match: 5. The CDR3 coding sequence is TGTGCCAGCAGCTTAGTGGCGGGAGCCGCAGATACGCAGTATTTT. Translation gives CASSLVAGAADTQYF.